One and the same sample provided the 30 T cell receptor beta chains below, sequenced in a study of CD8 T cells in ankylosing spondylitis (dated 2017 in TCRdb). Libraries were built with 5' RACE. The sequencing machine was an Illumina HiSeq 2500. TCRdb applied fastp at Q25 and MiXCR to the public reads, then kept only in-frame beta chains. Merged by CDR3 protein, the rows form single entries marked with the most common genes and DNA. The sample table contains about 250,000 distinct CDR3 sequences; only one count was recorded for roughly 8.2% of them. The ten top clones hold approximately 5% of the sample. Sequenced: blood, either unsorted or a sorted T cell fraction (not recorded which). The receptors shown here come from a female donor with ankylosing spondylitis or in good health (not recorded which).

This clonotype was seen ten or more times. V gene TRBV29-1 combines with J gene TRBJ2-5; D gene unclear. The V and J ends lost 4 bases and 2 bases respectively, with 8 bases between them. There are 12 residues in the CDR3. Germline V gene sequence: CDR1 SQVTM, CDR2 ANQGSEA. The CDR3 DNA sequence: TGCAGCGTTGGGGAACCTCAAGAGACCCAGTACTTC. Amino acids: CSVGEPQETQYF.

This clonotype has a count of ten or more. The chain employs TRBV5-1 and TRBJ2-1, with TRBD2 identical over 10 bases. Per germline, CDR1 SGHRS and CDR2 YFSETQ. This CDR3 contains 18 residues. After removal of 1 base from V and 9 bases from J, the junction contained 16 bases not matched to a gene. The CDR3 region has the DNA TGCGCCAGCAGCTTGAGCGCTAGCGGGAGCTGGGGGGGGAGTGAGCAGTTCTTC. Its protein product is CASSLSASGSWGGSEQFF.

This clonotype was detected many times. The chain links TRBV28 to TRBJ1-1; D is unresolved. This CDR3 region has 11 residues. V lost 4 bases, J lost 4 bases, and 4 bases lay in between. CDR1 is MDHEN, CDR2 SYDVKM, per germline. CDR3 nucleotide sequence: TGTGCCAGCAGTTCCGTCACTGAAGCTTTCTTT. It is translated as CASSSVTEAFF.

The table lists this clonotype with many counts. The CDR3 sequence: CASSRTAPSSYNEQFF. The CDR3 region has the DNA TGTGCCAGCAGCCGGACAGCTCCTAGCTCCTACAATGAGCAGTTCTTC. This sequence joins TRBV6-2 or TRBV6-3 and TRBJ2-1, with D maybe TRBD1 (6 bases). The V gene's germline CDR1 is MNHEY and CDR2 SVGEGT. The V and J ends lost 6 bases and 0 bases respectively, with 15 bases between them. The CDR3 runs to 16 residues.

In its sample, this clonotype was seen many times. This chain connects TRBV20-1 to TRBJ2-1, with D uncertain. Per the germline V gene, CDR1 is DFQATT and CDR2 is SNEGSKA (reference sequence). This CDR3 contains 12 residues. The germline V and J ends were trimmed by 0 bases and 6 bases, with 6 bases remaining between them. The CDR3 DNA follows: TGCAGTGCTAGAGATCCGGCCAATGAGCAGTTCTTC. Amino acid sequence: CSARDPANEQFF.

This clonotype was detected many times. CDR3 loop: CSAASTGELFF. CDR3 nucleotides: TGCAGTGCTGCATCCACCGGGGAGCTGTTTTTT. This sequence joins TRBV20-1 and TRBJ2-2; unclear D gene. V was clipped by 5 bases and J by 4 bases, with 5 bases between them. The CDR3 totals 11 residues. CDR1 DFQATT and CDR2 SNEGSKA come from the germline V gene (reference sequence).

This clonotype has at least ten counts. This chain connects TRBV7-9 to TRBJ2-5; D is ambiguous. Germline CDR1 reads SEHNR; CDR2 reads FQNEAQ (reference sequence). The ends were cut back, 3 bases at V and 0 bases at J, with 8 bases in the middle. The CDR3 consists of 14 residues. CDR3 in amino acids: CASSFTRDQETQYF. CDR3 nucleotides: TGTGCCAGCAGCTTCACCCGGGACCAAGAGACCCAGTACTTC. Complete variable domain (other parts from reference TRBV7-9 and TRBJ2-5): DTGVSQNPRHKITKRGQNVTFRCDPISEHNRLYWYRQTLGQGPEFLTYFQNEAQLEKSRLLSDRFSAERPKGSFSTLEIQRTEQGDSAMYLCASSFTRDQETQYFGPGTRLLVL.

This clonotype was counted at least ten times. V is TRBV29-1 and J is TRBJ1-3, with 7 bases aligning to TRBD1. The CDR3 is 13 residues long. Losses at the gene ends were 1 base for V and 6 bases for J; bases not matched to a gene: 3. Germline values: CDR1 SQVTM, CDR2 ANQGSEA. The CDR3 loop reads CSVEGTGQNTIYF. The CDR3 coding sequence is TGCAGCGTTGAAGGGACAGGCCAAAACACCATATATTTT.

The sample holds many counts of this clonotype. J is TRBJ2-3 and V is TRBV29-1; 8 nucleotides agree with TRBD2. The CDR3 length is 15 residues. After removal of 7 bases from V and 4 bases from J, the junction contained 13 bases not matched to a gene. Germline V gene sequence: CDR1 SQVTM, CDR2 ANQGSEA. DNA for the CDR3: TGCAGCGCAAAAGGGAGCGGGAGAGGCCCAGATACGCAGTATTTT. It translates to CSAKGSGRGPDTQYF.

This clonotype has a count of ten or more. The rearrangement links TRBV23-1 to TRBJ2-2; D call uncertain. TRBV23-1 is labeled an ORF, and its function is uncertain. The ends were cut back, 3 bases at V and 0 bases at J, with 14 bases in the middle. The CDR3 extends over 17 amino acids. DNA of the CDR3: TGCGCCAGCAGTCACACGGCGTACGGAGCGAACACCGGGGAGCTGTTTTTT. Residues: CASSHTAYGANTGELFF.

This clonotype has a count of ten or more. The chain links TRBV20-1 to TRBJ1-6, with 7 positions matching TRBD1. J gave up 5 bases and V 0 bases, and 10 bases lay outside the gene matches. Per the germline V gene, CDR1 is DFQATT and CDR2 is SNEGSKA (reference sequence). The CDR3 has 17 amino acids. CDR3 residues: CSARDGQGVTNNSPLHF. As DNA, the CDR3 is TGCAGTGCTAGAGATGGTCAGGGGGTGACTAATAATTCACCCCTCCACTTT.

Many counts were recorded for this clonotype. CDR3 residues: CASNSAGQGDEQFF. In DNA form, the CDR3 reads TGTGCCAGCAACTCCGCTGGGCAGGGCGATGAGCAGTTCTTC. This chain uses TRBV5-6 with TRBJ2-1, with D perhaps matching TRBD1 (5 bases). The V end lost 6 bases, the J end lost 8 bases, and 18 bases lay between the germline ends. Germline CDR1 reads SGHDT; CDR2 reads YYEEEE. CDR3 size: 14 residues.

At least ten counts were recorded for this clonotype. This chain's CDR3 is CSAGPPGLAEQFF. In DNA, the CDR3 is TGCAGTGCTGGTCCTCCGGGACTAGCGGAGCAGTTCTTC. This chain uses TRBV20-1 with TRBJ2-1; 10 nucleotides line up with TRBD2. The CDR3 sequence is 13 residues long. Germline V lookup: CDR1 DFQATT, CDR2 SNEGSKA (reference sequence). Trimming at V came to 5 bases and at J to 10 bases, leaving 8 bases not matched to a gene.

This clonotype was recorded many times. The V gene is TRBV5-1, the J gene TRBJ1-1; D is undetermined. V was cut by 1 base and J by 1 base, with 14 bases left in between. CDR1 is SGHRS, CDR2 YFSETQ, per germline. This CDR3 has 16 amino acids. The CDR3: CASSLFPSTQNTEAFF. The CDR3 DNA is TGCGCCAGCAGCTTGTTCCCGTCTACCCAGAACACTGAAGCTTTCTTT.

This clonotype was recorded many times. The J gene is TRBJ2-1, the V gene TRBV7-7; 9 nucleotides align to TRBD2. Germline assignment: CDR1 SSHAT and CDR2 FNYEAQ (reference sequence). J lost 5 bases, V lost 5 bases, and 7 bases had no gene match. The CDR3 runs to 15 residues. CDR3 in DNA: TGTGCCAGCAGCCTGGGACTAGCCTTTAACAATGAGCAGTTCTTC. Protein product: CASSLGLAFNNEQFF.

The table lists this clonotype with many counts. V is TRBV4-3 and J is TRBJ2-5, with TRBD1 matching over 7 bases. The germline gives CDR1 LGHNA, CDR2 YSLEER. The CDR3 runs 15 residues. J lost 9 bases, V lost 0 bases, and 10 bases had no gene match. This CDR3 is CASSQDRWTGDPQYF. CDR3 DNA sequence: TGCGCCAGCAGCCAAGACCGTTGGACAGGCGACCCCCAGTACTTC.

This clonotype was found a few times. The chain carries TRBV7-9 and TRBJ2-1, with D uncertain. V was cut by 1 base and J by 15 bases, with 13 bases left in between. This CDR3 is built from 12 residues. CDR1 SEHNR and CDR2 FQNEAQ come from the germline V gene (reference sequence). CDR3 sequence reads: CASSLVGKRVFF. The CDR3 bases are TGTGCCAGCAGCTTAGTAGGCAAACGGGTGTTCTTC.

This clonotype has at least ten counts. This chain uses TRBV6-5 with TRBJ2-1; 7 bases align to TRBD2. There are 15 residues in the CDR3. Germline V lookup: CDR1 MNHEY, CDR2 SVGAGI. With V trimmed by 5 bases and J by 4 bases, 8 bases remained unmatched. This chain's CDR3 is CASSNTLAVYNEQFF. CDR3 sequence (DNA): TGTGCCAGCAGTAATACTCTAGCGGTGTACAATGAGCAGTTCTTC.

This clonotype was found many times. This chain joins TRBV28 and TRBJ2-7; 7 bases are shared with TRBD1. Looked up from germline, CDR1 is MDHEN and CDR2 is SYDVKM. The CDR3 extends over 15 amino acids. The V and J ends lost 2 bases and 3 bases, in that order; junction bases with no gene match: 7. The CDR3, as DNA: TGTGCCAGCAGTTTACGCTCAGGGGGATTCTACGAGCAGTACTTC. Translation gives CASSLRSGGFYEQYF. Based on the CDR3 plus reference TRBV28 and TRBJ2-7, the full variable domain is DVKVTQSSRYLVKRTGEKVFLECVQDMDHENMFWYRQDPGLGLRLIYFSYDVKMKEKGDIPEGYSVSREKKERFSLILESASTNQTSMYLCASSLRSGGFYEQYFGPGTRLTVT.

This clonotype appeared many times. The chain links TRBV5-1 to TRBJ2-5, with unresolved D. The length of the CDR3 is 14 residues. With 0 bases removed from V and 1 base from J, the gap between germline ends came to 7 bases. Looked up from germline, CDR1 is SGHRS and CDR2 is YFSETQ. CDR3 sequence (DNA): TGCGCCAGCAGCTTGGATGTATCCCAAGAGACCCAGTACTTC. Encoded protein: CASSLDVSQETQYF.

This clonotype was seen a few times. V gene TRBV5-6 combines with J gene TRBJ1-1; D is undetermined. V lost 7 bases, J lost 0 bases, and 13 bases lay in between. This CDR3 is built from 14 residues. Germline V gene lookup returns CDR1 SGHDT and CDR2 YYEEEE. CDR3 sequence: CASGLGLMNTEAFF. In DNA, the CDR3 is TGTGCCAGCGGATTGGGGTTAATGAACACTGAAGCTTTCTTT. Filled out from reference TRBV5-6 and TRBJ1-1, the complete variable domain reads DAGVTQSPTHLIKTRGQQVTLRCSPKSGHDTVSWYQQALGQGPQFIFQYYEEEERQRGNFPDRFSGHQFPNYSSELNVNALLLGDSALYLCASGLGLMNTEAFFGQGTRLTVV.

This clonotype was observed many times. V usage is TRBV14 and J usage is TRBJ2-7; the D is unclear. V lost 3 bases and J lost 0, with 15 bases in between. Germline CDR1 and CDR2: SGHDN and FVKESK. The CDR3 is 16 amino acids. The CDR3 bases are TGTGCCAGCAGCCACGAGACTCCTCTTGGCTCCTACGAGCAGTACTTC. Amino acid sequence: CASSHETPLGSYEQYF. The entire variable domain, with the rest obtained from reference TRBV14 and TRBJ2-7, is as follows: EAGVTQFPSHSVIEKGQTVTLRCDPISGHDNLYWYRRVMGKEIKFLLHFVKESKQDESGMPNNRFLAERTGGTYSTLKVQPAELEDSGVYFCASSHETPLGSYEQYFGPGTRLTVT.

This clonotype was detected many times. The chain couples TRBV7-3 to TRBJ2-1; 7 positions agree with TRBD1. In germline, CDR1 is SGHTA, CDR2 FQGTGA. This CDR3 has 15 amino acids. Trimming at V came to 5 bases and at J to 8 bases, leaving 12 bases not matched to a gene. CDR3 amino acids: CASSVTGVGRDEQFF. DNA of the CDR3: TGTGCCAGCAGCGTCACAGGGGTAGGACGGGATGAGCAGTTCTTC.

In this sample, this clonotype turned up a few times. The rearrangement links TRBV6-1 to TRBJ2-1, with D perhaps matching TRBD1 or TRBD2 (6 bases each). Germline assignment: CDR1 MNHNS and CDR2 SASEGT. The V end was cut by 6 bases, the J end by 5 bases, with 14 bases between. There are 14 residues in the CDR3. The CDR3 sequence is CASRGGWGNNEQFF. The CDR3, as DNA: TGTGCCAGCAGAGGGGGGTGGGGGAACAATGAGCAGTTCTTC.

This clonotype has just one count. V gene TRBV9 combines with J gene TRBJ2-7, with 7 bases lining up with TRBD2. Germline-derived CDR1 and CDR2 are SGDLS and YYNGEE. V gave up 4 bases and J gave up 3 bases; unmatched junction bases: 10. The CDR3 runs to 15 residues. For the CDR3, the DNA is TGTGCCAGCAGCCAGTATGGGGGACTACACTACGAGCAGTACTTC. It is translated as CASSQYGGLHYEQYF.

This clonotype was observed at least ten times. The genes are TRBV10-3 and TRBJ1-2; D call uncertain. Trimming cost V 4 bases and J 1 base, with 7 bases left between them. CDR1 is ENHRY and CDR2 is SYGVKD in the germline V gene. This CDR3 has 13 amino acids. For the CDR3, the DNA is TGTGCCATCAGTGTGGTCGTTAACTATGGCTACACCTTC. This sequence encodes CAISVVVNYGYTF.

This clonotype was picked up a small number of times. Possible read error: a much larger clone is one base away. This rearrangement joins TRBV7-9 to TRBJ1-2, with D unresolved. Per the germline V gene, CDR1 is SEHNR and CDR2 is FQNEAQ (reference sequence). CDR3 length: 13 residues. The ends were cut back, 3 bases at V and 2 bases at J, with 7 bases in the middle. The CDR3 DNA sequence: TGTGCCAGCAGCTTGAACGGAAACTATGGCTACACCTTC. This codes for CASSLNGNYGYTF.

V is TRBV7-2 and J is TRBJ2-3; tentative D call: TRBD1 (5 bases). The germline CDR1 and CDR2 sequences are SGHTA and FQGNSA. Trimming pared 5 bases from V and 5 bases from J, leaving 11 bases between. CDR3 size: 13 residues. The CDR3 loop is CASSLSQGDTQYF. CDR3 in DNA: TGTGCCAGCAGCCTTTCCCAGGGAGATACGCAGTATTTT.

This clonotype was detected ten times or more. The V and J genes are TRBV6-2 or TRBV6-3 and TRBJ2-5, with D hard to call. This CDR3 spans 13 amino acids. With 0 bases removed from V and 5 bases from J, the gap between germline ends came to 7 bases. CDR1 MNHEY and CDR2 SVGEGT come from the germline V gene. CDR3 DNA sequence: TGTGCCAGCAGTTACTCGGCGAGGGAGACCCAGTACTTC. It translates to CASSYSARETQYF.

Many counts were recorded for this clonotype. V and J are TRBV29-1 and TRBJ2-1; 10 bases align to TRBD2. Per germline, CDR1 SQVTM and CDR2 ANQGSEA. This CDR3 comprises 17 residues. The junction had 14 bases not matched to a gene; V was cut back by 7 bases and J by 2 bases. CDR3: CSAYGLAGVRAYNEQFF. CDR3 in DNA: TGCAGCGCCTACGGGCTAGCGGGAGTAAGAGCCTACAATGAGCAGTTCTTC.